A selection of T cell receptor beta chains follows, all from one sample in a study of cytomegalovirus exposure and HLA in healthy donors. TCRdb's table, derived via immunoSEQ multiplex PCR, lists solely in-frame clones and lacks some. This repertoire shows tens of thousands of clones, approximately 79% found once; its top ten account for around 3%. The sequencing input was PBMCs. These receptors were obtained from a man under 40 in good health and CMV-seronegative. Both conserved end residues are part of each CDR3. The D gene is left open where the match is weak. Expanded clones are given a class, and other clones once, few, many or no size at all.

D	size	J	V	CDR3	DNA
NA	NA	TRBJ2-7	TRBV7-3	CASSFDRAYEQYF	TGTGCCAGCAGCTTCGACAGAGCCTACGAGCAGTACTTC
NA	NA	TRBJ1-5	TRBV27	CASSSLYSNQPQHF	TGTGCCAGCAGTTCCCTATATAGCAATCAGCCCCAGCATTTT
NA	once	TRBJ1-3	TRBV28	CASSLSPDSGNTIYF	TGTGCCAGCAGCCTAAGCCCTGACTCTGGAAACACCATATATTTT
NA	once	TRBJ1-6	TRBV4-3	CASSQANRSPLHF	TGCGCCAGCAGCCAAGCTAACCGTTCACCCCTCCACTTT
NA	NA	TRBJ1-2	TRBV30	CAWSVPRYNYGYTF	TGTGCCTGGAGTGTACCGAGGTATAACTATGGCTACACCTTC
NA	once	TRBJ1-4	TRBV5-5	CASSLNQVYEKLFF	TGTGCCAGCAGCTTGAATCAGGTTTATGAAAAACTGTTTTTT
TRBD1	few	TRBJ1-6	TRBV27	CASTADRGRNSPLHF	TGTGCCAGCACCGCTGACAGGGGTCGCAATTCACCCCTCCACTTT
TRBD2	NA	TRBJ2-7	TRBV28	CATSGVGVGKQYF	TGTGCCACCAGCGGGGTAGGAGTTGGTAAGCAGTACTTC
TRBD1	NA	TRBJ1-4	TRBV19	CASSIQGQLNEKLFF	TGTGCCAGTAGTATTCAGGGACAGCTTAATGAAAAACTGTTTTTT
NA	NA	TRBJ2-7	TRBV29-1	CSVGTQSYEQYF	TGCAGCGTAGGGACACAGTCCTACGAGCAGTACTTC
NA	NA	TRBJ2-7	TRBV9	CASSPRPREDEQYF	TGTGCCAGCAGCCCCCGGCCCCGGGAAGACGAGCAGTACTTC
NA	NA	TRBJ1-1	TRBV30	CAWSGAGGQGNEAFF	TGTGCCTGGAGTGGCGCGGGGGGGCAGGGGAATGAAGCTTTCTTT
TRBD2	NA	TRBJ2-3	TRBV19	CASSIFAGEDTQYF	TGTGCCAGTAGTATTTTCGCGGGGGAAGATACGCAGTATTTT
NA	few	TRBJ2-1	TRBV11-1	CASKSADDGQGRGEQFF	TGTGCCAGTAAGTCCGCCGATGACGGGCAGGGGAGAGGTGAGCAGTTCTTC
TRBD1	NA	TRBJ2-5	TRBV7-2	CASSSSRGKETQYF	TGTGCCAGCAGCTCCAGCAGGGGGAAAGAGACCCAGTACTTC
TRBD1	NA	TRBJ2-3	TRBV12-5	CASIGWTGQADTQYF	TGTGCTAGCATAGGCTGGACAGGGCAAGCAGATACGCAGTATTTT
TRBD1	NA	TRBJ2-7	TRBV28	CASSHTTGTYEQYF	TGTGCCAGCAGCCATACGACAGGGACCTACGAGCAGTACTTC
NA	NA	TRBJ2-1	TRBV19	CASTLMGGYNEQFF	TGTGCCAGTACCCTCATGGGGGGCTACAATGAGCAGTTCTTC
TRBD1	NA	TRBJ1-2	TRBV19	CASSQGVGANYGYTF	TGTGCCAGTTCGCAGGGGGTGGGCGCTAACTATGGCTACACCTTC
TRBD1	NA	TRBJ1-2	TRBV14	CASSRGGTGGSQTF	TGTGCCAGCAGCCGAGGGGGGACAGGGGGAAGTCAAACCTTC
NA	NA	TRBJ1-2	TRBV5-5	CASSLVKGVKNGYTF	TGTGCCAGCAGCTTAGTGAAAGGGGTTAAGAATGGCTACACCTTC
NA	once	TRBJ1-2	TRBV9	CASSLSVLGGQSYGYTF	TGTGCCAGCAGCTTGTCGGTTTTGGGGGGGCAGAGTTATGGCTACACCTTC
TRBD1	NA	TRBJ2-2	TRBV30	CAWSRDSITGELFF	TGTGCCTGGAGTCGGGACAGCATCACCGGGGAGCTGTTTTTT
TRBD1	NA	TRBJ2-7	TRBV27	CASSTGGPGYEQYF	TGTGCCAGCAGTACAGGGGGCCCCGGGTACGAGCAGTACTTC
NA	NA	TRBJ2-3	TRBV5-6	CASSLALLFTDTQYF	TGTGCCAGCAGCTTGGCACTCCTTTTCACAGATACGCAGTATTTT
NA	once	TRBJ2-2	TRBV7-8	CASSLAEGELFF	TGTGCCAGCAGCTTAGCAGAGGGGGAGCTGTTTTTT
NA	NA	TRBJ2-7	TRBV7-2	CASSPRALEQYF	TGTGCCAGCAGCCCGAGGGCCCTCGAGCAGTACTTC
TRBD2	NA	TRBJ2-1	TRBV4-3	CASSQGLAETYNEQFF	TGCGCCAGCAGCCAAGGACTAGCTGAAACCTACAATGAGCAGTTCTTC
NA	few	TRBJ1-1	TRBV7-3	CASSSTGNTEAFF	TGTGCCAGCAGCTCTACAGGGAACACTGAAGCTTTCTTT
TRBD1	NA	TRBJ1-5	TRBV6-5	CASSLGTGKPQHF	TGTGCCAGCAGTCTGGGGACAGGGAAGCCCCAGCATTTT
NA	NA	TRBJ1-4	TRBV7-8	CASSPRGGLSEKLFF	TGTGCCAGCAGTCCGAGGGGGGGGCTTAGTGAAAAACTGTTTTTT
TRBD1	NA	TRBJ1-2	TRBV10-3	CAISPGQGYGYTF	TGTGCCATCAGCCCGGGACAGGGGTATGGCTACACCTTC
NA	NA	TRBJ1-1	TRBV7-8	CASSFTDEAFF	TGTGCCAGCAGCTTTACAGATGAAGCTTTCTTT
NA	NA	TRBJ1-3	TRBV7-2	CASSAPRGWPGNTIYF	TGTGCCAGCAGCGCTCCCAGGGGTTGGCCTGGAAACACCATATATTTT
NA	NA	TRBJ2-3	TRBV28	CASSFFGSGTDTQYF	NA
NA	NA	TRBJ2-2	TRBV6-5	CASSRPGGHGELFF	TGTGCCAGCAGCCGTCCGGGGGGCCACGGGGAGCTGTTTTTT
TRBD1	NA	TRBJ2-2	TRBV5-6	CASSWGQGNTGELFF	TGTGCCAGCAGCTGGGGACAGGGAAACACCGGGGAGCTGTTTTTT
TRBD1	NA	TRBJ1-5	TRBV6-1	CALWDRDNQPQHF	TGTGCCCTATGGGACAGAGACAATCAGCCCCAGCATTTT
NA	NA	TRBJ1-2	TRBV5-1	CASSLVDGTGTNYGYTF	TGCGCCAGCAGCTTGGTCGATGGTACAGGGACGAACTATGGCTACACCTTC
NA	NA	TRBJ2-1	TRBV4-1	CASSQTESSYNEQFF	TGCGCCAGCAGCCAAACAGAGAGCTCCTACAATGAGCAGTTCTTC
TRBD1	few	TRBJ1-1	TRBV5-1	CASSLFGTDNTEAFF	TGCGCCAGCAGCCTTTTTGGGACAGACAACACTGAAGCTTTCTTT
NA	NA	TRBJ1-5	TRBV19	CASSIIGLGSGNQPQHF	TGTGCCAGTAGTATAATCGGGTTGGGGAGCGGCAATCAGCCCCAGCATTTT
NA	NA	TRBJ1-2	TRBV5-1	CASSQWGQNYGYTF	TGCGCCAGCAGCCAGTGGGGGCAGAACTATGGCTACACCTTC
TRBD1	NA	TRBJ2-1	TRBV2	CATRTGHASQFF	TGTGCCACCCGGACAGGTCATGCGTCGCAGTTCTTC
TRBD1	NA	TRBJ2-6	TRBV5-4	CASSPSDRAGANVLTF	TGTGCCAGCAGCCCGTCGGACAGGGCTGGGGCCAACGTCCTGACTTTC
NA	NA	TRBJ1-5	TRBV5-1	CASSLDAGNQPQHF	TGCGCCAGCAGCTTGGATGCGGGAAATCAGCCCCAGCATTTT
NA	NA	TRBJ1-4	TRBV25-1	CASSEKLTTNEKLFF	TGTGCCAGCAGTGAAAAGCTTACAACTAATGAAAAACTGTTTTTT
TRBD1	NA	TRBJ1-2	TRBV5-8	CASSLDRENYGYTF	TGTGCCAGCAGCTTAGACAGGGAGAACTATGGCTACACCTTC